The 22 T cell receptor beta chains below come from one sample, sequenced in a study of neoadjuvant anti-PD-1 for oral cavity cancer. Libraries were prepared by immunoSEQ multiplex PCR; TCRdb keeps only in-frame clonotypes and omits some of them. The sample carries roughly 7,000 clones, roughly 69% recorded once. This material consisted of PBMCs, taken before nivolumab (anti-PD-1) treatment. The receptors stem from a person aged 40 to 85 with oral cavity squamous cell carcinoma.

The chain has TRBV5-8 and TRBJ1-4; 10 nucleotides line up with TRBD1. Looked up from germline, CDR1 is SGHTS and CDR2 is YDEGEE. CDR3 length: 14 residues. The J segment lost 8 bases and the V segment lost 4 bases, leaving 5 bases of the junction unmatched. CDR3 sequence: CASSLDRGAEKLFF. CDR3 coding DNA: TGTGCCAGCAGCCTGGACAGGGGGGCGGAAAAACTGTTTTTT.

This clone was recorded a few times. The gene calls are TRBV5-1 and TRBJ2-7; D is perhaps TRBD1 (6 bases). Trimming took 2 bases from V and 4 from J, leaving 13 bases between them. This CDR3 has 14 residues. Germline lookup yields CDR1 SGHRS and CDR2 YFSETQ. As DNA, the CDR3 is TGCGCCAGCAGCTTACAGGGTAAAGGGTACGAGCAGTACTTC. This encodes CASSLQGKGYEQYF.

J is TRBJ2-6 and V is TRBV2; D is ambiguous. V lost 4 bases to trimming and J lost 0 bases, with 7 bases between them. The CDR3 covers 15 residues. Germline loops: CDR1 SNHLY, CDR2 FYNNEI. CDR3 amino acids: CASSVRGSGANVLTF. Written as DNA, the CDR3 is TGTGCCAGCAGTGTACGTGGCTCTGGGGCCAACGTCCTGACTTTC.

The chain carries TRBV7-9 and TRBJ1-2; D possibly corresponds to TRBD1 (5 bases). The CDR3 spans 17 residues. Germline CDR1 is SEHNR and CDR2 is FQNEAQ (reference sequence). Trimming removed 5 bases at V and 2 bases at J, with 21 bases between. Written as DNA, the CDR3 is TGTGCCAGCAGCCTTTTCTCAGGATCCGGGACCAACTATGGCTACACCTTC. Translating it yields CASSLFSGSGTNYGYTF. The whole variable domain, remainder taken from reference TRBV7-9 and TRBJ1-2, is DTGVSQNPRHKITKRGQNVTFRCDPISEHNRLYWYRQTLGQGPEFLTYFQNEAQLEKSRLLSDRFSAERPKGSFSTLEIQRTEQGDSAMYLCASSLFSGSGTNYGYTFGSGTRLTVV.

This chain connects TRBV4-1 to TRBJ2-3; 10 positions match TRBD2. The V and J ends lost 1 base and 1 base, in that order; junction bases with no gene match: 5. The CDR3 length is 17 residues. Germline CDR1 is MGHRA and CDR2 is YSYEKL. The CDR3 here is CASSQAPGTSGTDTQYF. CDR3 nucleotide sequence: TGCGCCAGCAGCCAAGCTCCGGGGACTAGCGGCACAGATACGCAGTATTTT.

The gene calls are TRBV29-1 and TRBJ1-3, with 7 bases matching TRBD1. This CDR3 spans 12 amino acids. Losses at the gene ends were 6 bases for V and 4 bases for J; bases not matched to a gene: 3. Germline loops: CDR1 SQVTM, CDR2 ANQGSEA. CDR3 sequence: CSVTGTGNTIYF. CDR3 bases: TGCAGCGTGACAGGGACGGGAAACACCATATATTTT.

This clone has a handful of counts. The chain combines TRBV18 with TRBJ1-2; TRBD1 matches 8 bases. Germline CDR1 and CDR2: KGHSH and LQKENI. The CDR3 extends over 15 amino acids. The trim removed 2 bases at V and 3 bases at J, leaving 5 bases unmatched. DNA for the CDR3: TGTGCCAGCTCACCAGCGGCAGGGGGCGACTATGGCTACACCTTC. Residues: CASSPAAGGDYGYTF.

This clone was detected a few times. The chain couples TRBV7-2 to TRBJ2-1, with 11 bases that match TRBD2. The V and J ends lost 6 bases and 10 bases, in that order; junction bases with no gene match: 11. CDR3 length: 15 amino acids. Per the germline V gene, CDR1 is SGHTA and CDR2 is FQGNSA. The CDR3 region is CASRSLAGGLLEQFF. The CDR3 DNA sequence: TGTGCCAGCAGATCCTTAGCGGGGGGGCTATTAGAGCAGTTCTTC.

CDR3 in DNA: TGTGCCAGCAGCGCCCTGACAGGAAAAGAGACCCAGTACTTC. It is translated as CASSALTGKETQYF. The V and J genes are TRBV11-2 and TRBJ2-5, with D maybe TRBD1 (6 bases). CDR1 is SGHAT, CDR2 FQNNGV, per germline. The V end was cut by 5 bases, the J end by 3 bases, with 13 bases between. This CDR3 has 14 residues. The variable domain in full, completed from reference TRBV11-2 and TRBJ2-5, reads EAGVAQSPRYKIIEKRQSVAFWCNPISGHATLYWYQQILGQGPKLLIQFQNNGVVDDSQLPKDRFSAERLKGVDSTLKIQPAKLEDSAVYLCASSALTGKETQYFGPGTRLLVL.

The chain links TRBV6-4 to TRBJ2-1; 9 bases agree with TRBD1. Germline CDR1 MRHNA, CDR2 SNTAGT. This CDR3 has 15 residues. V dropped 5 bases and J dropped 5; count of bases not matched to a gene: 7. CDR3 sequence: CASSRGGTGNNEQFF. The CDR3 nucleotides are TGTGCCAGCAGTCGGGGAGGGACAGGGAACAATGAGCAGTTCTTC.

V and J are TRBV7-8 and TRBJ1-1; D is ambiguous. V lost 1 base, J lost 5 bases, and 17 bases lay in between. Germline CDR1 reads SGHVS; CDR2 reads FQNEAQ. This CDR3 comprises 16 residues. CDR3 DNA sequence: TGTGCCAGCAGCTTAGGGGATGGGGTAGTGGGAACTGAAGCTTTCTTT. As protein: CASSLGDGVVGTEAFF.

The rearrangement joins TRBV14 to TRBJ1-4; D is unresolved. The length of the CDR3 is 15 residues. Looked up from germline, CDR1 is SGHDN and CDR2 is FVKESK. The V end was cut by 1 base, the J end by 8 bases, with 14 bases between. The CDR3 DNA is TGTGCCAGCAGCCAAGTTGCCAGTCGAGGCGAAAAACTGTTTTTT. As protein: CASSQVASRGEKLFF.

The J gene is TRBJ1-1, the V gene TRBV15; D is ambiguous. The CDR3 runs 14 residues. The germline CDR1 and CDR2 sequences are LNHNV and YYDKDF (reference sequence). V lost 5 bases and J 1 base, leaving 11 bases between the germline ends. DNA of the CDR3: TGTGCCACCAGCCTATCTAATCAGAACACTGAAGCTTTCTTT. It yields the protein CATSLSNQNTEAFF.

This clone was recorded a few times. The rearrangement uses TRBV19 and TRBJ1-5; D not certain. Trimming cost V 1 base and J 3 bases, with 7 bases left between them. CDR3 length: 14 amino acids. Germline loops: CDR1 LNHDA, CDR2 SQIVND (reference sequence). The CDR3 DNA follows: TGTGCCAGTAGTATAGGGCCACTCAATCAGCCCCAGCATTTT. It specifies CASSIGPLNQPQHF.

The gene calls are TRBV7-9 and TRBJ1-5; 8 nucleotides line up with TRBD1. Germline trimming cut 1 base from V and 3 bases from J; bases unmatched to any gene: 5. Germline V gene lookup returns CDR1 SEHNR and CDR2 FQNEAQ (reference sequence). CDR3 length equals 16 residues. The CDR3, as DNA: TGTGCCAGCAGCTTAGTTTCAGGGGGCTACAATCAGCCCCAGCATTTT. As protein: CASSLVSGGYNQPQHF.

This chain connects TRBV2 to TRBJ1-2, with TRBD1 matching 9 bases. From germline, CDR1 is SNHLY and CDR2 FYNNEI. With 8 bases clipped from V and 0 bases from J, the junction kept 13 bases outside the gene matches. This CDR3 spans 17 amino acids. CDR3 bases: TGTGCCAGCGTATTCCGGGACAGGGTCCCATCTAACTATGGCTACACCTTC. Translating gives CASVFRDRVPSNYGYTF. Full variable domain (outside the CDR3, taken from reference TRBV2 and TRBJ1-2): EPEVTQTPSHQVTQMGQEVILRCVPISNHLYFYWYRQILGQKVEFLVSFYNNEISEKSEIFDDQFSVERPDGSNFTLKIRSTKLEDSAMYFCASVFRDRVPSNYGYTFGSGTRLTVV.

In its sample, this clone was seen a few times. The chain employs TRBV5-1 and TRBJ2-1, with 8 positions matching TRBD2. This CDR3 is built from 11 residues. The germline V gene encodes CDR1 SGHRS and CDR2 YFSETQ. J lost 8 bases, V lost 5 bases, and 0 bases had no gene match. This chain's CDR3 is CASRAGDEQFF. CDR3 DNA sequence: TGCGCCAGCAGAGCGGGGGATGAGCAGTTCTTC.

This clone was seen a handful of times. The CDR3 DNA reads TGTGCCAGCAGCGTAGACCCGTTTAGGGACACCGGGGAGCTGTTTTTT. Protein sequence: CASSVDPFRDTGELFF. The gene calls are TRBV9 and TRBJ2-2; D gene uncertain. Germline-derived CDR1 and CDR2 are SGDLS and YYNGEE. The V end lost 0 bases, the J end lost 3 bases, and 12 bases lay between the germline ends. The CDR3 runs to 16 residues.

This clone was recorded a few times. The chain combines TRBV5-4 with TRBJ1-2, with 7 bases identical to TRBD1. The CDR3 covers 14 residues. The germline CDR1 and CDR2 sequences are SGHNT and YYREEE (reference sequence). Trimming removed 3 bases from V and 4 bases from J; junction bases left unmatched: 6. CDR3 DNA: TGTGCCAGCAGCTCGAAACAGGGGAGCTATGGCTACACCTTC. Translating gives CASSSKQGSYGYTF.

V gene TRBV5-1 combines with J gene TRBJ1-2; no firm D call. The V end was cut by 0 bases, the J end by 7 bases, with 10 bases between. CDR3 size: 13 residues. The germline gives CDR1 SGHRS, CDR2 YFSETQ. The CDR3 DNA is TGCGCCAGCAGCTTGGCCTCAGGCTCTGGCTACACCTTC. The encoded protein is CASSLASGSGYTF.

V and J are TRBV6-5 and TRBJ1-1; D remains ambiguous. The germline CDR1 and CDR2 sequences are MNHEY and SVGAGI. The CDR3 covers 11 residues. Trimming cost V 2 bases and J 12 bases, with 10 bases left between them. In nucleotides, the CDR3 is TGTGCCAGCAGTTACGGGGTTTTAACTTTCTTT. Protein product: CASSYGVLTFF.

The genes are TRBV4-3 and TRBJ2-1, with 9 bases matching TRBD1. This CDR3 has 16 amino acids. CDR1 is LGHNA, CDR2 YSLEER, per germline. With 3 bases clipped from V and 1 base from J, the junction kept 4 bases outside the gene matches. CDR3 in DNA: TGCGCCAGCAGCCAGGAGGGACAGGGTTCCTACAATGAGCAGTTCTTC. Its translation: CASSQEGQGSYNEQFF.